The sequence of this T cell receptor beta chain was determined in a study of T cell responses to AZD1222 COVID-19 vaccine. With regard to this clone: Antigen: not known.

Study-wide findings and caveats: Just six AZD1222 recipients tested seropositive at baseline. Repertoires were obtained only post-peak T cell response.

Libraries were prepared by immunoSEQ multiplex PCR; TCRdb keeps only in-frame clonotypes and omits some of them. The sample holds 150,000 to 200,000 clones, roughly 90% seen once. Germline values: CDR1 LNHDA, CDR2 SQIVND (reference sequence). Trimming cost V 3 bases and J 7 bases, with 12 bases left between them. This CDR3 contains 14 residues. This TCR derives from an adult in good health. The chain links TRBV19 to TRBJ1-4; no clear D gene. The sample here was peripheral blood, taken on day 0 of AZD1222 vaccination. The CDR3, as DNA: TGTGCCAGTAGTATTTTGGGAGGTGGTGAAAAACTGTTTTTT. Protein: CASSILGGGEKLFF. Full variable domain (rest looked up from reference TRBV19 and TRBJ1-4): DGGITQSPKYLFRKEGQNVTLSCEQNLNHDAMYWYRQDPGQGLRLIYYSQIVNDFQKGDIAEGYSVSREKKESFPLTVTSAQKNPTAFYLCASSILGGGEKLFFGSGTQLSVL.